Following are 5 T cell receptor beta chains from one sample sequenced in a study of blood T cell repertoires in COVID-19. The protocol was immunoSEQ multiplex PCR, while the TCRdb copy is restricted to in-frame clones and leaves out a portion. This table holds 150,000 to 200,000 clones, about four fifths found once. The sample consisted of peripheral blood. Receptor source: a man in his 60s with active or convalescent COVID-19.

The chain has TRBV19 and TRBJ1-2, with D tentatively TRBD1 (6 bases). The CDR3 has 15 amino acids. Germline V gene data show CDR1 as LNHDA and CDR2 as SQIVND (reference sequence). The ends were cut back, 6 bases at V and 2 bases at J, with 16 bases in the middle. The CDR3: CASSASVGTNYGYTF. The CDR3 DNA is TGTGCCAGTAGCGCATCTGTTGGGACAAACTATGGCTACACCTTC.

V usage is TRBV5-1 and J usage is TRBJ2-1; D possibly corresponds to TRBD2 (6 bases). From germline, CDR1 is SGHRS and CDR2 YFSETQ. This CDR3 is 17 amino acids long. Trimming took 4 bases from V and 1 from J, leaving 18 bases between them. The CDR3 coding sequence is TGCGCCAGCAGCCCGGGACTTCCTATTGAGTCCTACAATGAGCAGTTCTTC. Translated, it gives CASSPGLPIESYNEQFF.

The chain's CDR3 is CASSLGGQSNSPLHF. CDR3 nucleotides: TGTGCCAGCAGCTTGGGCGGACAGAGTAATTCACCCCTCCACTTT. The genes are TRBV5-4 and TRBJ1-6, with a weak D call TRBD1 (6 bases). The CDR3 contains 15 residues. The germline V gene has CDR1 SGHNT and CDR2 YYREEE (reference sequence). Trimming stripped 0 bases from V and 6 bases from J, with 10 bases between.

V and J are TRBV19 and TRBJ2-7, with TRBD2 matching 11 bases. J lost 3 bases, V lost 4 bases, and 2 bases had no gene match. This CDR3 spans 14 amino acids. Germline CDR1 LNHDA, CDR2 SQIVND (reference sequence). CDR3 in DNA: TGTGCCAGTAGTACGGGACTAGCGGACTACGAGCAGTACTTC. Translation gives CASSTGLADYEQYF.

The chain combines TRBV11-2 with TRBJ2-3; 10 bases map to TRBD1. The CDR3 runs 17 residues. The germline V gene has CDR1 SGHAT and CDR2 FQNNGV. The J segment lost 0 bases and the V segment lost 5 bases, leaving 8 bases of the junction unmatched. CDR3 region: CASSRRTGGPSTDTQYF. DNA of the CDR3: TGTGCCAGCAGCCGTCGGACAGGGGGTCCCAGCACAGATACGCAGTATTTT.